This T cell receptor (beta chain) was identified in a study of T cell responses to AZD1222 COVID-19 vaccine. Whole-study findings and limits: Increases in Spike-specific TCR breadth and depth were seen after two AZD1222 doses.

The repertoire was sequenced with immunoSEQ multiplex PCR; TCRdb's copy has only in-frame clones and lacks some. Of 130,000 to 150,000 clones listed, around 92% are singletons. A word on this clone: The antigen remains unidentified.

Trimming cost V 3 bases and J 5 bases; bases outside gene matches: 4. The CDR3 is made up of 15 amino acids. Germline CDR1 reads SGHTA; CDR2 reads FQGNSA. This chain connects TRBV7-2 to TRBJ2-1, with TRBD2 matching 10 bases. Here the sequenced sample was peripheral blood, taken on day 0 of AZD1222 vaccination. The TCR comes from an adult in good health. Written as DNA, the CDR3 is TGTGCCAGCAGCTTCGAGCGGGGGGGTCACAATGAGCAGTTCTTC. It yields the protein CASSFERGGHNEQFF.